The entry below describes one T cell receptor beta chain. The data derive from a study of cytomegalovirus exposure and HLA in healthy donors. The PCR made use of 60 Vbeta and 13 Jbeta primers. Generated by immunoSEQ multiplex PCR, the TCRdb table keeps only in-frame clones and is missing some. This sample's table has some 130,000 clones. The CDR3 is 15 residues long. Germline values: CDR1 MNHEY, CDR2 SMNVEV (reference sequence). V was pared by 3 bases and J by 2 bases, with 4 bases of the junction left unmatched. What was sequenced was PBMCs. The receptor comes from a woman aged 60-70 years in good health and CMV-seronegative. The V call is TRBV27, the J call TRBJ2-1; 7 nucleotides match TRBD1. DNA of the CDR3: TGTGCCAGCAGTTTGGAGACAGGGCCCTACAATGAGCAGTTCTTC. Its translation is CASSLETGPYNEQFF.